This is a list of T cell receptor beta chains from one sample in a study of a mutant IDH1 vaccine in newly diagnosed glioma. Which antigens these TCRs recognize remains unknown. Only in-frame clones appear in the TCRdb table, and some are missing; sequencing was by immunoSEQ multiplex PCR. The sample has 37,000 or so clones; about 80% are singletons. The specimen was PBMCs, collected from a glioma patient whose treatment included an IDH1 peptide vaccine. All receptors come from a man aged 30 to 45 with glioma. Both conserved end residues are trimmed from each CDR3.

V: TRBV20-1
J: TRBJ1-2
CDR3: SAGGVYGYT

V: TRBV28
J: TRBJ2-5
CDR3: ASSSGTAERTQY

V: TRBV5-1
J: TRBJ2-1
CDR3: ASSSGGGYNEQF

V: TRBV27
J: TRBJ2-7
CDR3: ASSLRGQGFYEQY

V: TRBV5-4
J: TRBJ1-2
CDR3: ASSNRDGGNYGYT

V: TRBV9
J: TRBJ1-3
CDR3: ASSVSWGSSSGNTIY

V: TRBV6-6
J: TRBJ1-1
CDR3: ASSYRVPKADTEAF

V: TRBV4-2
J: TRBJ1-5
CDR3: ASSPGRNQPQH

V: TRBV7-5
J: TRBJ2-3
CDR3: VRSLASGASGHTDTQY

V: TRBV4-1
J: TRBJ2-1
CDR3: ASSQDWLPAGGYNEQF

V: TRBV5-1
J: TRBJ2-5
CDR3: ASSFSRLAGLRWETQY